This section outlines one T cell receptor beta chain sequence together with its context. The sample is drawn from a study of blood T cell repertoires in COVID-19. Followed longitudinally, the Seattle patients had been enrolled during active infection. The CDR3 consists of 14 residues. V lost 1 base and J lost 7, with 11 bases in between. Germline V gene data show CDR1 as SNHLY and CDR2 as FYNNEI. Original handling: Using reference gene primer amplification, nucleated cell counts were estimated. Sequencing was performed with immunoSEQ multiplex PCR; in TCRdb, only in-frame clones are kept and a portion is missing. V and J calls and clone size are copied from that table; D and trimming were computed from the DNA. Among 50,000 to 80,000 clones listed, approximately 80% were seen once.

The chain joins TRBV2 to TRBJ2-4; weak D call: TRBD1 (6 bases). The specimen sequenced was peripheral blood. The source of this sequence is a man between 60 and 75 years old with COVID-19, enrolled during active disease. The CDR3 reads CASSEDRAPNIQYF. The CDR3 DNA follows: TGTGCCAGCAGTGAAGACAGGGCCCCTAACATTCAGTACTTC.